This section outlines one T cell receptor beta chain sequence together with its context. The CDR3 is made up of 15 amino acids. J lost 5 bases, V lost 4 bases, and 3 bases had no gene match. The germline V gene has CDR1 SGHNT and CDR2 YENEEA. The data are from a study of T cell responses to AZD1222 COVID-19 vaccine. The data were produced by immunoSEQ multiplex PCR, yet TCRdb's version contains in-frame clones alone and is incomplete. This sample yields approximately 120,000 clones, of which 85% to 90% are seen a single time; 8.5% to 14% belongs to the top ten. Specimen: peripheral blood, collected on day 0 of MenACWY control vaccination. This clonotype was obtained from an adult in good health. The chain links TRBV11-3 to TRBJ2-1; TRBD1 matches 12 bases. The CDR3 protein is CASSSGQGADNEQFF. CDR3 DNA sequence: TGTGCCAGCAGCTCGGGACAGGGGGCCGACAATGAGCAGTTCTTC.